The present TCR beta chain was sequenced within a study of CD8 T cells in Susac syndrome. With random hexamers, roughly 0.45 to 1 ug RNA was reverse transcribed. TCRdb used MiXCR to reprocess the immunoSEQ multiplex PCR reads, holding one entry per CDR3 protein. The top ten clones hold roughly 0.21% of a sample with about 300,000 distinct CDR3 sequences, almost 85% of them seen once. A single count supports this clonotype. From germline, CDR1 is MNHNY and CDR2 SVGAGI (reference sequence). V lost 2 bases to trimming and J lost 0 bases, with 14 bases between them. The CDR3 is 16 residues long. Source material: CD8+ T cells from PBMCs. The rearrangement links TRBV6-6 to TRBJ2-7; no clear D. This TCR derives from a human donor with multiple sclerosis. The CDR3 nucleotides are TGTGCCAGCAGTTACCACGTACCCCCAAGCTCCTACGAGCAGTACTTC. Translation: CASSYHVPPSSYEQYF.